Following are 10 T cell receptor beta chains from one sample sequenced in a study of CD8 T cells in Susac syndrome. With random hexamers, 0.5 to 1 ug RNA was reverse transcribed. From the immunoSEQ multiplex PCR reads, TCRdb called clonotypes with MiXCR, one entry per CDR3 protein. The profile covers a few hundred thousand distinct CDR3 sequences, with approximately 85% appearing a single time and around 0.22% taken by the ten largest. Sequencing used CD8+ T cells from PBMCs. All receptors derive from a human donor with multiple sclerosis.

This clonotype has more than one count but fewer than ten. V is TRBV27 and J is TRBJ2-7; perhaps TRBD2 as D (6 bases). Germline V gives CDR1 MNHEY, CDR2 SMNVEV (reference sequence). CDR3 size: 16 residues. V shed 5 bases and J shed 1 base, with 18 bases lying between them. CDR3 residues: CASSPVGGEASYEQYF. The CDR3, as DNA: TGTGCCAGCAGTCCGGTAGGAGGGGAGGCGTCCTACGAGCAGTACTTC.

This clonotype was detected only a few times. The V call is TRBV6-5, the J call TRBJ2-5; D may correspond to TRBD1 or TRBD2 (5 bases each). Per the germline V gene, CDR1 is MNHEY and CDR2 is SVGAGI. This CDR3 comprises 15 residues. The V gene lost 0 bases and the J gene lost 4 bases, with 12 bases spanning the gap. CDR3 residues: CASSYSRGTSETQYF. The CDR3 bases are TGTGCCAGCAGTTACTCGAGGGGCACTTCAGAGACCCAGTACTTC.

The chain has TRBV29-1 and TRBJ2-5; D may be TRBD2 (6 bases). Germline CDR1 and CDR2: SQVTM and ANQGSEA. The CDR3 runs to 12 residues. V was trimmed by 7 bases and J by 2 bases, leaving 11 bases between them. The CDR3 coding sequence is TGCAGCGCCGAGGGGAGGCAAGAGACCCAGTACTTC. Translating it yields CSAEGRQETQYF.

This rearrangement joins TRBV27 to TRBJ2-3, with 9 bases lining up with TRBD1. The germline V gene encodes CDR1 MNHEY and CDR2 SMNVEV (reference sequence). The CDR3 extends over 16 amino acids. The V and J ends lost 5 bases and 1 base, in that order; junction bases with no gene match: 7. Here the CDR3 reads CASSPRTGEGTDTQYF. CDR3 sequence (DNA): TGTGCCAGCAGTCCAAGGACAGGGGAAGGCACAGATACGCAGTATTTT.

J is TRBJ2-1 and V is TRBV6-2 or TRBV6-3; 10 bases fit TRBD2. The trim removed 10 bases at V and 8 bases at J, leaving 11 bases unmatched. Germline V lookup: CDR1 MNHEY, CDR2 SVGEGT. The length of the CDR3 is 14 residues. In DNA, the CDR3 is TGTGCCACAGGAGCGGGAGGGCTTGTCGATGAGCAGTTCTTC. Encoded protein: CATGAGGLVDEQFF.

The rearrangement joins TRBV28 to TRBJ2-1; 8 bases match TRBD2. This CDR3 comprises 15 residues. Germline CDR1 reads MDHEN; CDR2 reads SYDVKM. The J segment lost 4 bases and the V segment lost 10 bases, leaving 12 bases of the junction unmatched. The CDR3 sequence: CATSLGKREYNEQFF. DNA for the CDR3: TGTGCCACCTCTTTAGGGAAGCGGGAGTACAATGAGCAGTTCTTC.

This clonotype appeared a few times. The CDR3 sequence: CATSDLSTDTQYF. CDR3 sequence (DNA): TGTGCCACCAGTGATTTATCGACAGATACGCAGTATTTT. V is TRBV24-1 and J is TRBJ2-3; unclear D gene. Germline V lookup: CDR1 KGHDR, CDR2 SFDVKD. Deletions cut 1 base from V and 3 bases from J, with 4 bases between. The CDR3 runs 13 residues.

This chain joins TRBV28 and TRBJ1-2, with a weak D call TRBD1 (6 bases). The CDR3 is 14 residues long. The germline gives CDR1 MDHEN, CDR2 SYDVKM. Here the CDR3 reads CATRVDSENYGYTF. In DNA form, the CDR3 reads TGTGCTACCCGAGTGGACAGTGAGAACTATGGCTACACCTTC.

The chain combines TRBV5-1 with TRBJ2-7; 10 bases agree with TRBD2. The CDR3 is made up of 16 amino acids. Trimming at V came to 4 bases and at J to 4 bases, leaving 11 bases not matched to a gene. Germline CDR1 and CDR2: SGHRS and YFSETQ. CDR3 region: CASSATSGTFGYEQYF. The DNA of the CDR3 is TGCGCCAGCAGCGCCACTAGCGGGACTTTTGGTTACGAGCAGTACTTC.

The rearrangement uses TRBV27 and TRBJ2-7; D gene uncertain. CDR3 length: 13 residues. Trimming took 3 bases from V and 2 from J, leaving 8 bases between them. Germline values: CDR1 MNHEY, CDR2 SMNVEV (reference sequence). The CDR3 spells CASSLSEPYEQYF. CDR3 nucleotide sequence: TGTGCCAGCAGTTTGTCCGAGCCCTACGAGCAGTACTTC.